These T cell receptor beta chains were read from a single sample in a study of blood T cell repertoires in COVID-19. Profiling relied on immunoSEQ multiplex PCR, and the TCRdb table lists in-frame clones only, not all of them. The sample shows about 190,000 clones, 90% of them seen only once. Sequenced: peripheral blood. These receptors were collected from a man aged 50-60 years with acute or convalescent COVID-19. The CDR3 runs from the conserved cysteine through the conserved F or W. Fields, in order: J gene, V gene, D gene, clone size, CDR3 DNA, CDR3 protein. A D gene is named only where the DNA matches it firmly. A clone size is listed for some rows: how often the clone was seen (once, few, many), or a class if it is expanded.

j_call: TRBJ1-2; v_call: TRBV7-2; d_call: TRBD1; clone_size: NA; cdr3_nt: TGTGCCAGCAGCCCCCGACAGGGTCGGAGCTACACCTTC; cdr3_aa: CASSPRQGRSYTF
j_call: TRBJ2-5; v_call: TRBV29-1; d_call: NA; clone_size: NA; cdr3_nt: TGCAGCGCCCGAACAGCTTTCCAAGAGACCCAGTACTTC; cdr3_aa: CSARTAFQETQYF
j_call: TRBJ1-3; v_call: TRBV6-1; d_call: NA; clone_size: NA; cdr3_nt: TGTGCCAGCAGTGAAGGACAGGTGGTTGGAAACACCATATATTTT; cdr3_aa: CASSEGQVVGNTIYF
j_call: TRBJ2-1; v_call: TRBV4-3; d_call: NA; clone_size: NA; cdr3_nt: TGCGCCAGCAGCCAAGACCCTGATCGGGAGCAGTTCTTC; cdr3_aa: CASSQDPDREQFF
j_call: TRBJ2-1; v_call: TRBV27; d_call: NA; clone_size: NA; cdr3_nt: TGTGCCAGCAGATCCGACAGGAGAGTCTCCTACAATGAGCAGTTCTTC; cdr3_aa: CASRSDRRVSYNEQFF
j_call: TRBJ2-3; v_call: TRBV7-2; d_call: NA; clone_size: NA; cdr3_nt: TGTGCCAGCAGCTTAGTTAGTGGAGCGGATACGCAGTATTTT; cdr3_aa: CASSLVSGADTQYF
j_call: TRBJ2-1; v_call: TRBV14; d_call: TRBD2; clone_size: once; cdr3_nt: TGTGCCAGCAGCCGAGGACAGGGAGCCCTAGCGGGAGGGAGGAATGAGCAGTTCTTC; cdr3_aa: CASSRGQGALAGGRNEQFF
j_call: TRBJ1-4; v_call: TRBV19; d_call: NA; clone_size: once; cdr3_nt: TGTGCCAGTAGTATAGATCGTACCCAGGGGGAAAAACTGTTTTTT; cdr3_aa: CASSIDRTQGEKLFF
j_call: TRBJ1-1; v_call: TRBV27; d_call: NA; clone_size: NA; cdr3_nt: TGTGCCAGCAGTTTAGTGGGGGGCACTGAAGCTTTCTTT; cdr3_aa: CASSLVGGTEAFF
j_call: TRBJ1-3; v_call: TRBV29-1; d_call: TRBD1; clone_size: NA; cdr3_nt: TGCACAGGGGGCTCTGGAAACACCATATATTTT; cdr3_aa: CTGGSGNTIYF
j_call: TRBJ1-1; v_call: TRBV30; d_call: NA; clone_size: NA; cdr3_nt: TGTGCCTGGAGTGTTAACAGGGCCACTGAAGCTTTCTTT; cdr3_aa: CAWSVNRATEAFF
j_call: TRBJ2-1; v_call: TRBV11-2; d_call: TRBD2; clone_size: NA; cdr3_nt: TGTGCCAGCAGCTTAGACCTACTAGCGGGAGCTACCAATGAGCAGTTCTTC; cdr3_aa: CASSLDLLAGATNEQFF
j_call: TRBJ2-3; v_call: TRBV5-1; d_call: TRBD1; clone_size: NA; cdr3_nt: TGCGCCAGCAGTTCTCCGGCCCGACAGGGGGTGGCAGATACGCAGTATTTT; cdr3_aa: CASSSPARQGVADTQYF
j_call: TRBJ2-5; v_call: TRBV3-1/TRBV3-2; d_call: TRBD2; clone_size: NA; cdr3_nt: TGTGCCAGCAGCGTATTAGGACTAGCGGGTATCCAAGAGACCCAGTACTTC; cdr3_aa: CASSVLGLAGIQETQYF
j_call: TRBJ1-5; v_call: TRBV5-4; d_call: NA; clone_size: NA; cdr3_nt: TGTGCCAGCAGCTTGGGCCCGCTCGGAGGTAATCAGCCCCAGCATTTT; cdr3_aa: CASSLGPLGGNQPQHF
j_call: TRBJ2-2; v_call: TRBV6-5; d_call: TRBD1; clone_size: NA; cdr3_nt: TGTGCCAGCAGTTACACAGGGGTTAACACCGGGGAGCTGTTTTTT; cdr3_aa: CASSYTGVNTGELFF
j_call: TRBJ1-4; v_call: TRBV25-1; d_call: TRBD1; clone_size: NA; cdr3_nt: TGTGCCAGCAGTGCACCGGCAACGACAGGGCCGACTAATGAAAAACTGTTTTTT; cdr3_aa: CASSAPATTGPTNEKLFF
j_call: TRBJ2-3; v_call: TRBV5-1; d_call: TRBD2; clone_size: NA; cdr3_nt: TGCGCCAGCAGCAGAACGACTAGCGGGGGGGCCCCAGATACGCAGTATTTT; cdr3_aa: CASSRTTSGGAPDTQYF
j_call: TRBJ1-4; v_call: TRBV6-1; d_call: NA; clone_size: NA; cdr3_nt: TGTGCCAGCAGTGATTCCCCAGGGATTGAAAAACTGTTTTTT; cdr3_aa: CASSDSPGIEKLFF
j_call: TRBJ1-2; v_call: TRBV6-1; d_call: TRBD1; clone_size: NA; cdr3_nt: TGTGCCAGCAGTTCGGACAGGGGGAGGGGTGGCTACACCTTC; cdr3_aa: CASSSDRGRGGYTF
j_call: TRBJ2-7; v_call: TRBV7-8; d_call: TRBD2; clone_size: NA; cdr3_nt: TGTGCCAGCAGCTGGAGGGACGGACTAGGCGAGCAGTACTTC; cdr3_aa: CASSWRDGLGEQYF
j_call: TRBJ1-1; v_call: TRBV24-1; d_call: NA; clone_size: NA; cdr3_nt: TGTGCCACCCAGGGTGGGATAAACACTGAAGCTTTCTTT; cdr3_aa: CATQGGINTEAFF
j_call: TRBJ1-2; v_call: TRBV7-9; d_call: NA; clone_size: once; cdr3_nt: TGTGCCAGTAGCTTTACAGATTATGGCTACACCTTC; cdr3_aa: CASSFTDYGYTF
j_call: TRBJ1-3; v_call: TRBV19; d_call: NA; clone_size: NA; cdr3_nt: TGTGCCAGTAGTATCTCCCGGACTGGTGGAAACACCATATATTTT; cdr3_aa: CASSISRTGGNTIYF
j_call: TRBJ1-3; v_call: TRBV2; d_call: TRBD1; clone_size: NA; cdr3_nt: TGTGCCAGCAGTGCACAGGGGTCTGGAAACACCATATATTTT; cdr3_aa: CASSAQGSGNTIYF
j_call: TRBJ2-7; v_call: TRBV27; d_call: TRBD1; clone_size: NA; cdr3_nt: TGTGCCAGCAGTTTAGCCCTCAACTCAGGGGGCGCGCACTTC; cdr3_aa: CASSLALNSGGAHF
j_call: TRBJ2-7; v_call: TRBV7-7; d_call: TRBD2; clone_size: NA; cdr3_nt: TGTGCCAGCAGCCCCTGGACTAGCGGCGAGGACGAGCAGTACTTC; cdr3_aa: CASSPWTSGEDEQYF
j_call: TRBJ1-2; v_call: TRBV18; d_call: TRBD1; clone_size: NA; cdr3_nt: TGTGCCAGCTCACAAGGGACAGGGATAGAAGATGGCTACACCTTC; cdr3_aa: CASSQGTGIEDGYTF
j_call: TRBJ1-5; v_call: TRBV11-2; d_call: TRBD1; clone_size: NA; cdr3_nt: TGTGCCAGCAGCTTGGGGGACAGGGTTCAGCCCCAGCATTTT; cdr3_aa: CASSLGDRVQPQHF
j_call: TRBJ2-1; v_call: TRBV19; d_call: NA; clone_size: NA; cdr3_nt: TGTGCCAGTAGTATCCCGACTAGGTCTCCCTTTGGTGAGCAGTTCTTC; cdr3_aa: CASSIPTRSPFGEQFF
j_call: TRBJ1-5; v_call: TRBV27; d_call: TRBD1; clone_size: NA; cdr3_nt: TGTGCCAGCAGTTTAACAGGGGGCAGCAATCAGCCCCAGCATTTT; cdr3_aa: CASSLTGGSNQPQHF
j_call: TRBJ2-3; v_call: TRBV24-1; d_call: TRBD2; clone_size: NA; cdr3_nt: TGTGCCACCGGGACCACTAGCGGTAGCACAGATACGCAGTATTTT; cdr3_aa: CATGTTSGSTDTQYF
j_call: TRBJ2-5; v_call: TRBV3-1/TRBV3-2; d_call: NA; clone_size: NA; cdr3_nt: TGTGCCAGCAGCCAAGGGGGGGGCGTAGAGACCCAGTACTTC; cdr3_aa: CASSQGGGVETQYF
j_call: TRBJ1-3; v_call: TRBV3-1/TRBV3-2; d_call: TRBD1; clone_size: NA; cdr3_nt: TGTGCCAGCAGCCAAGCAGGGGGAGGAAACACCATATATTTT; cdr3_aa: CASSQAGGGNTIYF
j_call: TRBJ1-1; v_call: TRBV20-1; d_call: NA; clone_size: NA; cdr3_nt: TGCAGTGCCGCCAGAAACGTAGAAGCTTTCTTT; cdr3_aa: CSAARNVEAFF
j_call: TRBJ1-1; v_call: TRBV2; d_call: TRBD1; clone_size: once; cdr3_nt: TGTGCCAGCAGGGACAGGGAGGTTAACACTGAAGCTTTCTTT; cdr3_aa: CASRDREVNTEAFF
j_call: TRBJ1-6; v_call: TRBV6-6; d_call: TRBD1; clone_size: NA; cdr3_nt: TGTGCCAGCAGTCCCCAGACAGGGAGAATTGATTCACCCCTCCACTTT; cdr3_aa: CASSPQTGRIDSPLHF
j_call: TRBJ2-5; v_call: TRBV20-1; d_call: NA; clone_size: NA; cdr3_nt: TGCAGTGCTAGGGCCCAAGAGACCCAGTACTTC; cdr3_aa: CSARAQETQYF
j_call: TRBJ2-7; v_call: TRBV27; d_call: TRBD2; clone_size: NA; cdr3_nt: TGTGCCAGCAGTTTATACCCGGGACTAGCCCCCTACGAGCAGTACTTC; cdr3_aa: CASSLYPGLAPYEQYF
j_call: TRBJ1-6; v_call: TRBV5-1; d_call: TRBD1; clone_size: NA; cdr3_nt: TGCGCCAGCAGGGGGACAGGCTATAATTCACCCCTCCACTTT; cdr3_aa: CASRGTGYNSPLHF
j_call: TRBJ1-3; v_call: TRBV28; d_call: NA; clone_size: NA; cdr3_nt: TGTGCCACCGGCATCCCGACAGTCGGTGGAAACACCATATATTTT; cdr3_aa: CATGIPTVGGNTIYF
j_call: TRBJ2-3; v_call: TRBV7-2; d_call: TRBD2; clone_size: NA; cdr3_nt: TGTGCCAGCAGCTTTCTAGCGGGATGGGGCACAGATACGCAGTATTTT; cdr3_aa: CASSFLAGWGTDTQYF
j_call: TRBJ2-3; v_call: TRBV7-3; d_call: NA; clone_size: NA; cdr3_nt: TGTGCCAGCAGCGGGCAGGGTGATACGCAGTATTTT; cdr3_aa: CASSGQGDTQYF
j_call: TRBJ1-1; v_call: TRBV18; d_call: NA; clone_size: NA; cdr3_nt: TGTGCCAGCTCACCGCTGGGGGAGGACACTGAAGCTTTCTTT; cdr3_aa: CASSPLGEDTEAFF
j_call: TRBJ1-1; v_call: TRBV4-3; d_call: NA; clone_size: NA; cdr3_nt: TGCGCCAGCAGCCAAGTGGGGCCGGGAGGAGGGACTGAAGCTTTCTTT; cdr3_aa: CASSQVGPGGGTEAFF
j_call: TRBJ2-7; v_call: TRBV30; d_call: TRBD2; clone_size: once; cdr3_nt: TGTGCCTGGAGGGGACTAGCGGGAGGTACCTACGAGCAGTACTTC; cdr3_aa: CAWRGLAGGTYEQYF
j_call: TRBJ1-2; v_call: TRBV19; d_call: TRBD1; clone_size: few; cdr3_nt: TGTGCCAGTACAACCGGGACAGGCTATGGCTACACCTTC; cdr3_aa: CASTTGTGYGYTF
j_call: TRBJ2-1; v_call: TRBV27; d_call: NA; clone_size: NA; cdr3_nt: TGTGCCAGCAGTTTAATCGGGAATGAGCAGTTCTTC; cdr3_aa: CASSLIGNEQFF
j_call: TRBJ2-2; v_call: TRBV18; d_call: NA; clone_size: NA; cdr3_nt: TGTGCCAGCTCACCACGCGCTAGCCTGAACACCGGGGAGCTGTTTTTT; cdr3_aa: CASSPRASLNTGELFF
j_call: TRBJ1-6; v_call: TRBV28; d_call: NA; clone_size: once; cdr3_nt: TGTGCCAGCAGTTGGTACCCTAATCATAATTCACCCCTCCACTTT; cdr3_aa: CASSWYPNHNSPLHF
j_call: TRBJ2-5; v_call: TRBV18; d_call: NA; clone_size: NA; cdr3_nt: TGTGCCAGCTCACGGGACACCCAAGAGACCCAGTACTTC; cdr3_aa: CASSRDTQETQYF
j_call: TRBJ1-1; v_call: TRBV28; d_call: TRBD1; clone_size: NA; cdr3_nt: TGTGCCAGCAGTAGCTCCGGGACAGGGAACACTGAAGCTTTCTTT; cdr3_aa: CASSSSGTGNTEAFF
j_call: TRBJ1-2; v_call: TRBV3-1/TRBV3-2; d_call: NA; clone_size: NA; cdr3_nt: TGTGCCAGCAGCCCTCGGGCAGGGCGCTATGGCTACACCTTC; cdr3_aa: CASSPRAGRYGYTF